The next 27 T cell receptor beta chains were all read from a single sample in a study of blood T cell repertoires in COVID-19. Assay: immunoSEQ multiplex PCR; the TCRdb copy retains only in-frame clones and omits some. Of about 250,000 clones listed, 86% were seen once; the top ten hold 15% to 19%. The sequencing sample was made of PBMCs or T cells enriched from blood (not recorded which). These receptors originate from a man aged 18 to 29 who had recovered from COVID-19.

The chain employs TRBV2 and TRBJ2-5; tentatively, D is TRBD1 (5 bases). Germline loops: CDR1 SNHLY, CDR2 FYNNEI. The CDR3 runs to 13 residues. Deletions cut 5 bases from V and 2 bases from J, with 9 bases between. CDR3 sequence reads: CASSQGRQETQYF. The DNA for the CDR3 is TGTGCCAGCAGTCAGGGCAGACAAGAGACCCAGTACTTC.

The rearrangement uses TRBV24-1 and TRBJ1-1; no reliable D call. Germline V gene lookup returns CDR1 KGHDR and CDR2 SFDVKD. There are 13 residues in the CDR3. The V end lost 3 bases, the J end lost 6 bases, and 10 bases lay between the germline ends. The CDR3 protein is CATSDATAAEAFF. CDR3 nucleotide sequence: TGTGCCACCAGTGATGCTACAGCTGCTGAAGCTTTCTTT.

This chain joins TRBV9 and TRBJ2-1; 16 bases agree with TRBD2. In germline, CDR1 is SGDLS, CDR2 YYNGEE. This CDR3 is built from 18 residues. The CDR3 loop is CASTGGSGTSGRVNEQFF. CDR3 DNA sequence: TGTGCTTCCACAGGAGGATCCGGGACTAGCGGGAGGGTCAATGAGCAGTTCTTC.

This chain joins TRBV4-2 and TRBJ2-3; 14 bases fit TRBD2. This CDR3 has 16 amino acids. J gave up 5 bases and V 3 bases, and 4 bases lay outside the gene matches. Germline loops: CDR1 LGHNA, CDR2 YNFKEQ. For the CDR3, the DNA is TGTGCCAGCAGCCAGACTAGCGGGGGGGCCGGAGATACGCAGTATTTT. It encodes CASSQTSGGAGDTQYF.

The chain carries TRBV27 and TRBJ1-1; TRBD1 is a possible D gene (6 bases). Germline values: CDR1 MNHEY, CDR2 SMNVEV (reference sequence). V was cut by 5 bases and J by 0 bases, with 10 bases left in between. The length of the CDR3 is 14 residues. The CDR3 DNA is TGTGCCAGCAGTAGGACAGTTGTGAACACTGAAGCTTTCTTT. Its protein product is CASSRTVVNTEAFF.

The CDR3, as DNA: TGTGCCAGCAGAGGCAGAGGGACAGTCTATGAAAAACTGTTTTTT. This gives the protein CASRGRGTVYEKLFF. J is TRBJ1-4 and V is TRBV2; 7 nucleotides agree with TRBD1. With 6 bases clipped from V and 6 bases from J, the junction kept 10 bases outside the gene matches. The CDR3 runs 15 residues. The germline V gene has CDR1 SNHLY and CDR2 FYNNEI.

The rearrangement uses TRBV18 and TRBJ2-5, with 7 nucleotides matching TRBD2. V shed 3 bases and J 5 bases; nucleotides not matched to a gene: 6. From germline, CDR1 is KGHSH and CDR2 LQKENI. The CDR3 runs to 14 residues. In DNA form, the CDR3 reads TGTGCCAGCTCACCCCAGGGCGGGAGCGAGACCCAGTACTTC. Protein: CASSPQGGSETQYF.

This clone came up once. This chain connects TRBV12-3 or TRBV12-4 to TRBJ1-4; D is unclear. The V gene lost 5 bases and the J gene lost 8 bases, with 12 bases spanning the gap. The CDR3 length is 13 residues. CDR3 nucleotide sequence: TGTGCCAGCAGTCCCATGGGCCAGGAAAAACTGTTTTTT. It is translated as CASSPMGQEKLFF.

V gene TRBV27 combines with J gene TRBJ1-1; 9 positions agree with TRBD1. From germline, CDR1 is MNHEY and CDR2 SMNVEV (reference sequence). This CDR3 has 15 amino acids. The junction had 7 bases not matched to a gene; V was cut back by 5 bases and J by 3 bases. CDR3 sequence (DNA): TGTGCCAGCAGTAAAAGGGACAGGGAGGACACTGAAGCTTTCTTT. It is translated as CASSKRDREDTEAFF.

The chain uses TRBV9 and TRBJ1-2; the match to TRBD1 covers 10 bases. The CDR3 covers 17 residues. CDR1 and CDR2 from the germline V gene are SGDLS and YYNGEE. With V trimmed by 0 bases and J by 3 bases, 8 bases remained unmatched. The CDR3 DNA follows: TGTGCCAGCAGCGTAGCTACGGGGACAGGGGCGGACTATGGCTACACCTTC. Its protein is CASSVATGTGADYGYTF. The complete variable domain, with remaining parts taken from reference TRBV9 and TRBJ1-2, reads DSGVTQTPKHLITATGQRVTLRCSPRSGDLSVYWYQQSLDQGLQFLIQYYNGEERAKGNILERFSAQQFPDLHSELNLSSLELGDSALYFCASSVATGTGADYGYTFGSGTRLTVV.

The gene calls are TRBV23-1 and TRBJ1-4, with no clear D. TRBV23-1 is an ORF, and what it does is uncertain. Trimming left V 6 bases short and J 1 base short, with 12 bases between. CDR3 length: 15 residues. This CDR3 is CASRQDSGTNEKLFF. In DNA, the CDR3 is TGCGCCAGCAGACAAGATTCAGGAACTAATGAAAAACTGTTTTTT.

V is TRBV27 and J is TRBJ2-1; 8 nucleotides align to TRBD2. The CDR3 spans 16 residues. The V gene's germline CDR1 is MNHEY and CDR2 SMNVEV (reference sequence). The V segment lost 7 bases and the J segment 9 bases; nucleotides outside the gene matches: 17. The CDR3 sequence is CASIPTVAGSLSEQFF. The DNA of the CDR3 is TGTGCCAGCATACCTACGGTAGCGGGGTCCCTTAGTGAGCAGTTCTTC.

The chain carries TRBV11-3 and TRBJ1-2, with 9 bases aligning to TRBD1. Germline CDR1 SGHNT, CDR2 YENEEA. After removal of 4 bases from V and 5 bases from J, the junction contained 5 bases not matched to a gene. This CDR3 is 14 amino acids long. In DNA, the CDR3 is TGTGCCAGCAGCTCCCCCGACAGGGGGTATGGCTACACCTTC. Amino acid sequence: CASSSPDRGYGYTF.

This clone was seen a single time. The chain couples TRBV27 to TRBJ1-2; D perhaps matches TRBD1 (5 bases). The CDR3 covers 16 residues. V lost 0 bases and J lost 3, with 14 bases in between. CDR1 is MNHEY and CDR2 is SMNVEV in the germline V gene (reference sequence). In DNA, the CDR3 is TGTGCCAGCAGTTTATCACAGGCGCGGGGTTACTATGGCTACACCTTC. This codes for CASSLSQARGYYGYTF.

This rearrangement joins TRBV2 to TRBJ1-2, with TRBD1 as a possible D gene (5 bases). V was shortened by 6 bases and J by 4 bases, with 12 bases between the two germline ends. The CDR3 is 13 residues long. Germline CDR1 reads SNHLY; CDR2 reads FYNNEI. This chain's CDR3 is CASSPGGFYGYTF. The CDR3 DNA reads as TGTGCCAGCAGCCCCGGGGGGTTCTATGGCTACACCTTC.

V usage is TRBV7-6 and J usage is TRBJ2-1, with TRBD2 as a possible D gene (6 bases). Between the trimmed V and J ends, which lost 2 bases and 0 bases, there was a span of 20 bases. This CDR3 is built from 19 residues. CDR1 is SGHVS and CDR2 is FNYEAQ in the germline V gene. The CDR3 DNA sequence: TGTGCCAGCAGCTTACCTCAAATACCCCTAGCGAGCTCCTACAATGAGCAGTTCTTC. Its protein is CASSLPQIPLASSYNEQFF.

DNA of the CDR3: TGTGCCACCTCCGGGACTAGCGGATACAATGAGCAGTTCTTC. This encodes CATSGTSGYNEQFF. The gene calls are TRBV19 and TRBJ2-1; 11 bases fit TRBD2. Per germline, CDR1 LNHDA and CDR2 SQIVND (reference sequence). The CDR3 length is 14 residues. V trimming: 10 bases; J trimming: 4 bases; junction bases outside the gene matches: 6.

CDR3 in amino acids: CAWSLTGSGELFF. CDR3 in DNA: TGTGCCTGGAGTCTCACAGGTTCCGGGGAGCTGTTTTTT. The V call is TRBV30, the J call TRBJ2-2; D perhaps matches TRBD1 (5 bases). This CDR3 has 13 amino acids. Trimming pared 2 bases from V and 6 bases from J, leaving 10 bases between. Germline CDR1 and CDR2: GTSNPN and SVGIG (reference sequence).

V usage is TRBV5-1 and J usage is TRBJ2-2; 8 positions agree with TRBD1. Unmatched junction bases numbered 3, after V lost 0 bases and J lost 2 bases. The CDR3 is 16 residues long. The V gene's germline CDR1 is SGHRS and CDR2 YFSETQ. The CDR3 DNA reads TGCGCCAGCAGCTTGGCAGGACAGGGAAACACCGGGGAGCTGTTTTTT. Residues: CASSLAGQGNTGELFF.

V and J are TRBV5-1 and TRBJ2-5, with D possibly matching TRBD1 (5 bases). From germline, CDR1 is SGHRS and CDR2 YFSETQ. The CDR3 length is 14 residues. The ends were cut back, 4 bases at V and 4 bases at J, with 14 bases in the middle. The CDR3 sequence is CASSPLGQGETQYF. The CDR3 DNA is TGCGCCAGCAGCCCCTTGGGCCAGGGAGAGACCCAGTACTTC.

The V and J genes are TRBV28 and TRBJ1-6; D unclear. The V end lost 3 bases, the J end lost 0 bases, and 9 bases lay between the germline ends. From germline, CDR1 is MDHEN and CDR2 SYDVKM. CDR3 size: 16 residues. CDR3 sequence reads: CASSLPGSSYNSPLHF. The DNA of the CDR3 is TGTGCCAGCAGTTTGCCGGGGAGCTCCTATAATTCACCCCTCCACTTT. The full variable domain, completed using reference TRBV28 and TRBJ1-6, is DVKVTQSSRYLVKRTGEKVFLECVQDMDHENMFWYRQDPGLGLRLIYFSYDVKMKEKGDIPEGYSVSREKKERFSLILESASTNQTSMYLCASSLPGSSYNSPLHFGNGTRLTVT.

This CDR3 is CAWSQRQGGTGELFF. In DNA form, the CDR3 reads TGTGCCTGGAGTCAAAGACAGGGAGGTACCGGGGAGCTGTTTTTT. The rearrangement links TRBV30 to TRBJ2-2; a weak D match, TRBD1 (7 bases). In germline, CDR1 is GTSNPN, CDR2 SVGIG (reference sequence). V gave up 2 bases and J gave up 5 bases, with 15 bases separating them. There are 15 residues in the CDR3.

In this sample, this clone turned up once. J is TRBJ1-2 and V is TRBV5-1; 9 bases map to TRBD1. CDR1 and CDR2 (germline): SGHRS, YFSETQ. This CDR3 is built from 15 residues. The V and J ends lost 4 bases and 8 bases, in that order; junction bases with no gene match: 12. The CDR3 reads CASSQNSGTGWGYTF. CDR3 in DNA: TGCGCCAGCAGCCAAAATTCCGGGACAGGGTGGGGCTACACCTTC.

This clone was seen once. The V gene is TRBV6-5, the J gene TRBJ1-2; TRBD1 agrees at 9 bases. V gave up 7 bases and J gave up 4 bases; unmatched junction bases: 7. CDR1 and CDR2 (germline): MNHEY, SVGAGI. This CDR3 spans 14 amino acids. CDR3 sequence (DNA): TGTGCCAGCATTCCGGACAGGGGCTTCTATGGCTACACCTTC. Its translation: CASIPDRGFYGYTF.

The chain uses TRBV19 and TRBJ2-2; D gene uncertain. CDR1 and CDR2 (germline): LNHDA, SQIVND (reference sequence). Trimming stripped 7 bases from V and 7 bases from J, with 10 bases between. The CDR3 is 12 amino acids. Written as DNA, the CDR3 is TGTGCCAGTAACTTTCTTAGCGGGGAGCTGTTTTTT. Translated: CASNFLSGELFF.

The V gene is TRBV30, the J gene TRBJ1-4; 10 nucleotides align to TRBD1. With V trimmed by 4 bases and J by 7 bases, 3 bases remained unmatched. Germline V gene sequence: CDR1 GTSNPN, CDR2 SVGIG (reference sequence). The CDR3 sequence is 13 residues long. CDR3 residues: CAWNGQGVEKLFF. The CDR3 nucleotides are TGTGCCTGGAACGGACAGGGGGTTGAAAAACTGTTTTTT.

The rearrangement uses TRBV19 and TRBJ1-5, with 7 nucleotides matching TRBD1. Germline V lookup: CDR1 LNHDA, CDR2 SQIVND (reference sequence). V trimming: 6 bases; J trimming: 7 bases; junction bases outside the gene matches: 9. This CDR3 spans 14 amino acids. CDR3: CASRPTGSRQPQHF. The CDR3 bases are TGTGCCAGTAGGCCGACAGGGTCGCGACAGCCCCAGCATTTT.